This TCR beta chain stems from a study of spatial heterogeneity in lung cancer (dated by TCRdb to about 2019). Concerning the study at large: Beta-chain transcripts were consistently detected in greater numbers than alpha-chain transcripts, which likely reflects a higher abundance of beta-chain transcripts. In the raw uncorrected reads, each unique combination of TCR and UMI appeared more than ten times on average. In non-small cell lung cancer, the study made a quantitative comparison of TCR alpha and beta repertoires among multiple tumor regions, matched nontumor lung and blood. Nonsynonymous mutation counts, determined by whole-exome sequencing of tumor tissue, were related to features of the TCR repertoire. At surgery, around 200 tumor regions, some 61 matched nontumor lung samples and 56 PBMC samples were TCR-sequenced for both alpha and beta chains.

Trimming takes 3 bases from V and 4 bases from J, and the germline ends sit 15 bases apart. CDR1 and CDR2 are read off the germline V gene as KGHSH and LQKENI. The cysteine opens and the phenylalanine closes a CDR3 of 15 amino acids. Kept here is only the CDR3 DNA, which spans 45 bases and is read in frame from base 1. The library was produced with 5' RACE. This sample was sequenced with a NextSeq 500. To allow correction of PCR and sequencing errors, the TCR library protocol tagged every TCR cDNA molecule with a unique molecular identifier. The original methods were these. TCR identification, UMI-based error correction and CDR3 extraction were performed with Decombinator tools. Expanded TCRs were defined as those above a frequency of 2 per 1,000, corresponding to the top 1% of the tumor frequency distribution. Rényi diversity was computed with the R vegan package after subsampling each repertoire 100 times to 5,000 TCRs. To build CDR3 similarity networks, amino acid triplet string-kernel similarity was used, and CDR3s were connected when their pairwise similarity was above 0.82. TCRdb reprocessing: public reads trimmed at Q25 with fastp, clones called with MiXCR, in-frame beta chains kept. For every CDR3 protein sequence, its rows merge into one entry that carries the most common genes and DNA. For this entry, the V and J calls and clone size follow TCRdb and not the study's own pipeline. The sample table lists tens of thousands of distinct CDR3 sequences, about a fifth of them with a count of one. The top ten clonotypes cover roughly 6.2% of the sample.

This specimen's time point label, per the study, means: sample taken at primary tumor resection. For TCR sequencing, whole RNA was extracted from tumor and nontumor lung tissue, or from cryopreserved PBMC samples, and no cell sorting was done. Samples were obtained from around 72 patients with early-stage, untreated non-small cell lung cancer from the lung TRACERx cohort. Only patients with enough RNA available from two or more tumor regions were chosen for TCR sequencing. Results the study describes overall, beyond this receptor: Additional single-cell paired TCR alpha and beta sequencing was considered necessary to confirm, at a functional level, the hypothesis that regional TCRs recognize regional mutations. Ubiquitous expanded tumor TCRs were found in blood more often at tumor resection than at routine follow-up.

Notes on this clonotype: Its cognate antigen has yet to be identified. Per-nucleotide qualities are absent, and no much larger clonotype sits a single base away.

Recombination connected TRBV18 to TRBJ1-2; no D segment can be confidently identified. The clonotype originates from a male donor with early-stage non-small cell lung cancer. This material consisted of PBMCs, taken at surgery. The CDR3 corresponds to CASSPTGEFLYGYTF. The bases read TGTGCCAGCTCACCCACCGGGGAGTTCCTCTATGGCTACACCTTC.